These 27 T cell receptor beta chains came from one sample sequenced in a study of T cell responses to AZD1222 COVID-19 vaccine. TCRdb's table, derived via immunoSEQ multiplex PCR, lists solely in-frame clones and lacks some. The sample consists of over 95,000 clones, 85% to 90% of them appearing once. The input for sequencing was peripheral blood, taken on day 0 of AZD1222 vaccination. These receptors originate from an adult in good health.

Here the CDR3 DNA reads TGTGCCAGCAGTTACCTTGGCGGGGGAGTATACAATGAGCAGTTCTTC. It is translated as CASSYLGGGVYNEQFF. The rearrangement links TRBV6-5 to TRBJ2-1; 7 bases map to TRBD2. The CDR3 covers 16 residues. The germline gives CDR1 MNHEY, CDR2 SVGAGI. The V and J ends lost 2 bases and 4 bases, in that order; junction bases with no gene match: 8.

This chain connects TRBV25-1 to TRBJ1-3, with unresolved D. Trimming took off 4 bases at V and 2 bases at J, with 9 bases between the two ends. The CDR3 sequence is 14 residues long. The germline V gene encodes CDR1 MGHDK and CDR2 SYGVNS. CDR3 protein: CASSGPAAGNTIYF. The CDR3 nucleotides read TGTGCCAGCAGTGGGCCGGCCGCTGGAAACACCATATATTTT.

The chain is built from TRBV5-1 and TRBJ2-2; perhaps D is TRBD1 or TRBD2 (5 bases each). Trimming left V 6 bases short and J 1 base short, with 10 bases between. This CDR3 contains 14 residues. CDR1 and CDR2 (germline): SGHRS, YFSETQ. The CDR3: CASTGTMNTGELFF. The CDR3, as DNA: TGCGCCAGCACTGGGACCATGAACACCGGGGAGCTGTTTTTT.

The chain links TRBV14 to TRBJ2-3; 14 positions agree with TRBD2. V shed 1 base and J 4 bases; nucleotides not matched to a gene: 7. Germline lookup yields CDR1 SGHDN and CDR2 FVKESK. The CDR3 is 18 amino acids. Here the CDR3 reads CASSQGGLAGAFSDTQYF. The CDR3 bases are TGTGCCAGCAGCCAAGGGGGACTAGCGGGAGCATTTTCAGATACGCAGTATTTT.

The rearrangement joins TRBV6-5 to TRBJ2-7; no clear D gene. Germline CDR1 MNHEY, CDR2 SVGAGI. The CDR3 spans 11 residues. V was trimmed by 4 bases and J by 3 bases, leaving 4 bases between them. DNA of the CDR3: TGTGCCAGCAGTTCATACTACGAGCAGTACTTC. Residues: CASSSYYEQYF.

This clone was counted once. The V and J genes are TRBV19 and TRBJ2-7; 7 nucleotides line up with TRBD1. V shed 5 bases and J 1 base; nucleotides not matched to a gene: 8. The CDR3 is made up of 15 amino acids. Germline-derived CDR1 and CDR2 are LNHDA and SQIVND (reference sequence). CDR3 residues: CASSDRDSTSYEQYF. The DNA of the CDR3 is TGTGCCAGTAGTGACCGGGACAGCACTTCCTACGAGCAGTACTTC.

This rearrangement joins TRBV18 to TRBJ2-7, with 14 nucleotides matching TRBD2. V shed 6 bases, J shed 3 bases, and the junction held 13 bases outside the gene matches. In germline, CDR1 is KGHSH, CDR2 LQKENI. This CDR3 region has 18 residues. CDR3 residues: CASSHSGTSGSGIYEQYF. As DNA, the CDR3 is TGTGCCAGCTCTCACTCGGGGACTAGCGGGAGTGGGATCTACGAGCAGTACTTC. The whole variable domain, remainder taken from reference TRBV18 and TRBJ2-7, is NAGVMQNPRHLVRRRGQEARLRCSPMKGHSHVYWYRQLPEEGLKFMVYLQKENIIDESGMPKERFSAEFPKEGPSILRIQQVVRGDSAAYFCASSHSGTSGSGIYEQYFGPGTRLTVT.

This clone was seen more than once but under ten times. The rearrangement joins TRBV6-5 to TRBJ2-7; 11 nucleotides agree with TRBD2. CDR1 and CDR2 from the germline V gene are MNHEY and SVGAGI. The CDR3 runs 14 residues. V lost 4 bases, J lost 3 bases, and 2 bases stayed unmatched. The CDR3 reads CASSFGTSGYEQYF. The CDR3 bases are TGTGCCAGCAGTTTCGGGACTAGCGGCTACGAGCAGTACTTC.

This clone was observed a single time. CDR3 amino acids: CASSTGQILYNEQFF. In nucleotides, the CDR3 is TGCGCCAGCAGCACGGGACAAATTCTTTACAATGAGCAGTTCTTC. The chain joins TRBV5-1 to TRBJ2-1; tentative D call: TRBD1 (6 bases). Germline lookup yields CDR1 SGHRS and CDR2 YFSETQ. This CDR3 has 15 amino acids. Trimming stripped 4 bases from V and 4 bases from J, with 15 bases between.

The chain carries TRBV6-2 or TRBV6-3 and TRBJ2-1, with D unresolved. Per germline, CDR1 MNHEY and CDR2 SVGEGT. Trimming removed 3 bases at V and 7 bases at J, with 7 bases between. The CDR3 totals 12 residues. CDR3 DNA sequence: TGTGCCAGCAGTTATTTTCAGAATGAGCAGTTCTTC. It translates to CASSYFQNEQFF.

As DNA, the CDR3 is TGCGCCAGCAGCCTAGATGGGAACTATGGCTACACCTTC. It encodes CASSLDGNYGYTF. This chain connects TRBV5-1 to TRBJ1-2; D gene uncertain. The CDR3 spans 13 residues. The V gene lost 4 bases and the J gene lost 2 bases, with 9 bases spanning the gap. Germline V gene lookup returns CDR1 SGHRS and CDR2 YFSETQ.

V usage is TRBV15 and J usage is TRBJ2-1; 13 nucleotides agree with TRBD2. The CDR3 consists of 13 residues. Trimming at V came to 6 bases and at J to 15 bases, leaving 8 bases not matched to a gene. Germline V gene data show CDR1 as LNHNV and CDR2 as YYDKDF (reference sequence). This chain's CDR3 is CATSRGTSGIRFF. DNA of the CDR3: TGTGCCACCAGTCGAGGGACTAGCGGGATTCGGTTCTTC.

Worth noting for this clone: Mismatch with germline at one junction end may stem from a read error. This sequence joins TRBV28 and TRBJ2-1; maybe TRBD2 (6 bases). Per the germline V gene, CDR1 is MDHEN and CDR2 is SYDVKM. CDR3 length: 11 amino acids. The CDR3 sequence: CASSLSGELFF. CDR3 coding DNA: TGTGCCAGCAGTTTATCGGGAGAGCTGTTCTTC.

As DNA, the CDR3 is TGTGCCAGCATCCCCGGGGGCCCTAGCCCCTATGGCTACACCTTC. This codes for CASIPGGPSPYGYTF. The chain carries TRBV28 and TRBJ1-2; the D gene is possibly TRBD1 (6 bases). The V and J ends lost 7 bases and 4 bases respectively, with 19 bases between them. The germline V gene encodes CDR1 MDHEN and CDR2 SYDVKM. The CDR3 covers 15 residues.

This chain uses TRBV19 with TRBJ1-5; possible D gene TRBD1, 5 bases. V shed 6 bases and J shed 4 bases, with 10 bases lying between them. This CDR3 has 13 amino acids. Per the germline V gene, CDR1 is LNHDA and CDR2 is SQIVND (reference sequence). CDR3 nucleotide sequence: TGTGCCAGTAGAGGGGCAGGGAATCAGCCCCAGCATTTT. Translation gives CASRGAGNQPQHF.

The J gene is TRBJ1-5, the V gene TRBV7-8; TRBD1 aligns across 7 bases. The CDR3 contains 15 residues. Germline V lookup: CDR1 SGHVS, CDR2 FQNEAQ. With 1 base clipped from V and 6 bases from J, the junction kept 6 bases outside the gene matches. The DNA for the CDR3 is TGTGCCAGCAGCTTAGAAGACAGGGTCTTTCAGCCCCAGCATTTT. Translation: CASSLEDRVFQPQHF.

A few counts support this clone. V is TRBV6-4 and J is TRBJ1-6; D remains ambiguous. Germline lookup yields CDR1 MRHNA and CDR2 SNTAGT. Trimming cost V 0 bases and J 9 bases, with 9 bases left between them. There are 14 residues in the CDR3. The CDR3 region is CASSDSAEGSPLHF. As DNA, the CDR3 is TGTGCCAGCAGTGACTCCGCAGAGGGTTCACCCCTCCACTTT.

The chain joins TRBV5-4 to TRBJ2-7; TRBD1 matches at 7 bases. After removal of 1 base from V and 0 bases from J, the junction contained 10 bases not matched to a gene. This CDR3 region has 17 residues. The V gene's germline CDR1 is SGHNT and CDR2 YYREEE (reference sequence). The chain's CDR3 is CASSLNFGTGDSYEQYF. CDR3 nucleotide sequence: TGTGCCAGCAGCTTGAATTTTGGCACAGGGGACTCCTACGAGCAGTACTTC.

The V call is TRBV7-3, the J call TRBJ2-3, with TRBD1 identical over 9 bases. The CDR3 has 13 amino acids. The germline V gene has CDR1 SGHTA and CDR2 FQGTGA. The trim removed 5 bases at V and 4 bases at J, leaving 1 base unmatched. CDR3 loop: CASSGQGPDTQYF. DNA for the CDR3: TGTGCCAGCAGCGGACAGGGGCCAGATACGCAGTATTTT.

In its sample, this clone was seen once. This rearrangement joins TRBV6-5 to TRBJ2-3, with D perhaps TRBD1 (5 bases). CDR1 is MNHEY and CDR2 is SVGAGI in the germline V gene. V lost 6 bases to trimming and J lost 7 bases, with 14 bases between them. The CDR3 has 13 amino acids. The CDR3 region is CASSQTEQNTQYF. The CDR3 DNA is TGTGCCAGCAGCCAGACAGAACAGAATACGCAGTATTTT.

This clone was found once. This chain joins TRBV28 and TRBJ2-1; 7 bases agree with TRBD2. This CDR3 comprises 14 residues. J was trimmed by 9 bases and V by 1 base; bases with no gene match: 6. Germline-derived CDR1 and CDR2 are MDHEN and SYDVKM. CDR3 residues: CASSLSSGEGEQFF. CDR3 nucleotide sequence: TGTGCCAGCAGTTTATCCAGCGGGGAAGGTGAGCAGTTCTTC.

The genes are TRBV3-1 (or the pseudogene TRBV3-2) and TRBJ2-5, with 10 bases fitting TRBD2. Germline V gives CDR1 LGHDT, CDR2 YNNKEL (reference sequence). V shed 1 base and J 5 bases; nucleotides not matched to a gene: 4. The CDR3 has 15 amino acids. The CDR3 is CASSQGSSGSETQYF. For the CDR3, the DNA is TGTGCCAGCAGCCAAGGGTCTAGCGGGAGTGAGACCCAGTACTTC.

The rearrangement joins TRBV11-2 to TRBJ2-1; D might be TRBD1 (5 bases). The ends were cut back, 1 base at V and 4 bases at J, with 11 bases in the middle. CDR1 and CDR2 (germline): SGHAT, FQNNGV. The CDR3 has 15 amino acids. CDR3 in amino acids: CASSLAGFQYNEQFF. For the CDR3, the DNA is TGTGCCAGCAGCTTAGCAGGGTTTCAATACAATGAGCAGTTCTTC. The full variable domain, completed using reference TRBV11-2 and TRBJ2-1, is EAGVAQSPRYKIIEKRQSVAFWCNPISGHATLYWYQQILGQGPKLLIQFQNNGVVDDSQLPKDRFSAERLKGVDSTLKIQPAKLEDSAVYLCASSLAGFQYNEQFFGPGTRLTVL.

The J gene is TRBJ1-3, the V gene TRBV18, with a possible D match to TRBD1 (5 bases). CDR3 length equals 17 residues. Germline V gene data show CDR1 as KGHSH and CDR2 as LQKENI. Deletions cut 3 bases from V and 2 bases from J, with 17 bases between. The CDR3 nucleotides are TGTGCCAGCTCACCCCGGTTTTCAGGGCGGACTGGAAACACCATATATTTT. Its protein product is CASSPRFSGRTGNTIYF.

The chain couples TRBV29-1 to TRBJ2-3, with 8 bases that match TRBD2. The trim removed 5 bases at V and 5 bases at J, leaving 9 bases unmatched. The germline CDR1 and CDR2 sequences are SQVTM and ANQGSEA. This CDR3 region has 14 residues. The chain's CDR3 is CSVWAAGVKDTQYF. Here the CDR3 DNA reads TGCAGCGTTTGGGCAGCGGGAGTGAAAGATACGCAGTATTTT.

CDR3 region: CASSAHLDQPQHF. In DNA, the CDR3 is TGTGCCAGCAGTGCCCATTTAGATCAGCCCCAGCATTTT. The chain recombines TRBV28 with TRBJ1-5, with D unresolved. V dropped 5 bases and J dropped 5 bases, with 10 bases sitting between them. The germline CDR1 and CDR2 sequences are MDHEN and SYDVKM. The CDR3 loop spans 13 amino acids.

V gene TRBV7-8 combines with J gene TRBJ1-1; D unclear. Germline CDR1 and CDR2: SGHVS and FQNEAQ. V lost 3 bases and J lost 1, with 3 bases in between. The CDR3 runs 12 residues. CDR3 nucleotides: TGTGCCAGCAGCTTTGCGAACACTGAAGCTTTCTTT. This gives the protein CASSFANTEAFF.